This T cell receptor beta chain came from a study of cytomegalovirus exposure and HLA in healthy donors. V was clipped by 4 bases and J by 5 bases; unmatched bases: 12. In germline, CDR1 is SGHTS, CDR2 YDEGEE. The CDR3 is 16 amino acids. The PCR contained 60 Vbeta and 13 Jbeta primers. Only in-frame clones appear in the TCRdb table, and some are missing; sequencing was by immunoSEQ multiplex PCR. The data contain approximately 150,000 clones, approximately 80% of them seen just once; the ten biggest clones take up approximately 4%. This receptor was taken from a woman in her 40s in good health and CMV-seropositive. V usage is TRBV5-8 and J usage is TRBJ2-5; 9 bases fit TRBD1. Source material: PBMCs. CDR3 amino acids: CASSLRTGAGRETQYF. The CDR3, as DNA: TGTGCCAGCAGCCTGCGGACAGGGGCGGGACGGGAGACCCAGTACTTC.